This T cell receptor beta chain was identified in a study of cytomegalovirus exposure and HLA in healthy donors. Whole-study results and caveats: Earlier results showed most TCR beta V segments being productive about 90% or about 30% of the time.

For this clone: Its antigen is not known.

PCR primers comprised 60 Vbeta and 13 Jbeta primers. Here immunoSEQ multiplex PCR was the method, and the copy in TCRdb shows in-frame clones only, minus some. The table includes over 150,000 clones, 75% detected once. V was clipped by 4 bases and J by 7 bases; unmatched bases: 5. The germline gives CDR1 SGHRS, CDR2 YFSETQ. This CDR3 spans 15 amino acids. The sample was PBMCs. V and J are TRBV5-1 and TRBJ2-4; 13 nucleotides agree with TRBD2. The source is a woman aged 45-60 years in good health and CMV-seropositive. CDR3 DNA sequence: TGCGCCAGCAGCATTACACTAGCGGGGGGGAACATTCAGTACTTC. It yields the protein CASSITLAGGNIQYF.